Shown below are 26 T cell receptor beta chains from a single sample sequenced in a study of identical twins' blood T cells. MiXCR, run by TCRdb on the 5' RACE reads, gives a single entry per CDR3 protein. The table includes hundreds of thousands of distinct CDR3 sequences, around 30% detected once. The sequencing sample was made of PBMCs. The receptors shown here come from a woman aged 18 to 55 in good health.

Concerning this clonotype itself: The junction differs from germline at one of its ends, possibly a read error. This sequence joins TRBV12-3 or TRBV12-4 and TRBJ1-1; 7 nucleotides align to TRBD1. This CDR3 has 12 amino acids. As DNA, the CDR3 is TGTGCCTGCACTACAGGGGACACCGAAGCTTTCTTT. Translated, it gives CACTTGDTEAFF.

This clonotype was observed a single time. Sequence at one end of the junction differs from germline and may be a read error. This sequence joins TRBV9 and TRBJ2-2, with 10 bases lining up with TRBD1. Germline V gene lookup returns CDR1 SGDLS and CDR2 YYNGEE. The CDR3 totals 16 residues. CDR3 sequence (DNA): TGTGTCAGCAGCGTAGAAGGGACAGGGGTTACCGGGGAGCTGTTTTTT. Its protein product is CVSSVEGTGVTGELFF. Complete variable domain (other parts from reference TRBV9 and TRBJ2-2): DSGVTQTPKHLITATGQRVTLRCSPRSGDLSVYWYQQSLDQGLQFLIQYYNGEERAKGNILERFSAQQFPDLHSELNLSSLELGDSALYFCVSSVEGTGVTGELFFGEGSRLTVL.

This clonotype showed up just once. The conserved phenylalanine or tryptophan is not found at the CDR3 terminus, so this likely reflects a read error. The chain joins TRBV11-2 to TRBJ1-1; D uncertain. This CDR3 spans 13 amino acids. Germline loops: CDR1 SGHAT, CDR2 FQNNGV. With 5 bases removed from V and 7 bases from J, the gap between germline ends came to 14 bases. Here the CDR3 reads CASSPPPSIEAFL. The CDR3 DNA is TGTGCCAGCAGCCCCCCACCGAGTATTGAAGCTTTCCTT.

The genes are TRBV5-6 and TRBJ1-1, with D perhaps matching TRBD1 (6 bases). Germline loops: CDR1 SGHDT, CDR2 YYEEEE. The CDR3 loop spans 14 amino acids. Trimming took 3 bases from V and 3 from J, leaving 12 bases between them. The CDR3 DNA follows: TGTGCCAGCAGCTACGGGACAATCGACACTGAAGCTTTCTTT. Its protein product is CASSYGTIDTEAFF.

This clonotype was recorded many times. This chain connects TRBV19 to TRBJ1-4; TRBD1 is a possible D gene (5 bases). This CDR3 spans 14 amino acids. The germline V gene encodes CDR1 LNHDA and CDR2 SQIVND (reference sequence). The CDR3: CRGRAKGANEKLFF. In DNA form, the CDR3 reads TGTCGGGGGAGGGCTAAAGGGGCTAATGAAAAACTGTTTTTT.

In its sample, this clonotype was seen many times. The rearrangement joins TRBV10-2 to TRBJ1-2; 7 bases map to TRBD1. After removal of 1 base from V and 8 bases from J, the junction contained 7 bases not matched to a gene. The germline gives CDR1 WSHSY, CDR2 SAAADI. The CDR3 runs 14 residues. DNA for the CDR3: TGCGCCAGCAGTGAGTTTCTGGACAGGTGGGGCTACACCTTC. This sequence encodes CASSEFLDRWGYTF.

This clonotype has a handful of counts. The CDR3 sequence is CASSWTAGNTIYF. CDR3 nucleotides: TGTGCCAGTAGTTGGACGGCCGGAAACACCATATATTTT. This sequence joins TRBV19 and TRBJ1-3; D is uncertain. Deletions cut 5 bases from V and 4 bases from J, with 9 bases between. The CDR3 loop spans 13 amino acids. CDR1 and CDR2 from the germline V gene are LNHDA and SQIVND (reference sequence).

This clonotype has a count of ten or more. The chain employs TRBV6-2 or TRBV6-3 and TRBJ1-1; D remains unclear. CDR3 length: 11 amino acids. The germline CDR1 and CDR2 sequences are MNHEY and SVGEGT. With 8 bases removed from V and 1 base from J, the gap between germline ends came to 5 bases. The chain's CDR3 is CASEGNTEAFF. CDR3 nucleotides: TGTGCCAGCGAGGGGAACACTGAAGCTTTCTTT.

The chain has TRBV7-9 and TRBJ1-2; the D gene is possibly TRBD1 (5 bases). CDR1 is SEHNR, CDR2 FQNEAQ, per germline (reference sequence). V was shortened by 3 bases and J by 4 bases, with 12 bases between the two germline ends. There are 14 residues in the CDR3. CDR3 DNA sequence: TGTGCCAGCAGCTTTCAGGGAGGAAGCTATGGCTACACCTTC. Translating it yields CASSFQGGSYGYTF. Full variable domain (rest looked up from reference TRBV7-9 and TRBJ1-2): DTGVSQNPRHKITKRGQNVTFRCDPISEHNRLYWYRQTLGQGPEFLTYFQNEAQLEKSRLLSDRFSAERPKGSFSTLEIQRTEQGDSAMYLCASSFQGGSYGYTFGSGTRLTVV.

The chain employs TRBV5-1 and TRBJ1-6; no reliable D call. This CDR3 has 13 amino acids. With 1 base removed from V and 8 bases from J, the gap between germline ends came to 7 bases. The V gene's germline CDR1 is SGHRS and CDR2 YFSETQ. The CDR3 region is CASSLFSDSPLHF. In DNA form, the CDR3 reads TGCGCCAGCAGCTTGTTCTCGGATTCACCCCTCCACTTT. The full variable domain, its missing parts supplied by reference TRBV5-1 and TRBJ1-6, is KAGVTQTPRYLIKTRGQQVTLSCSPISGHRSVSWYQQTPGQGLQFLFEYFSETQRNKGNFPGRFSGRQFSNSRSEMNVSTLELGDSALYLCASSLFSDSPLHFGNGTRLTVT.

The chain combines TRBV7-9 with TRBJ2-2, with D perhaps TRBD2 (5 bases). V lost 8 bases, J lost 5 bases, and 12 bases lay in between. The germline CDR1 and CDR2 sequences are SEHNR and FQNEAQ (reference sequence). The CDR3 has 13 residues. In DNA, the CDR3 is TGTGCCAGCCGAGCCCCGGGAACCGGGGAGCTGTTTTTT. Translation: CASRAPGTGELFF.

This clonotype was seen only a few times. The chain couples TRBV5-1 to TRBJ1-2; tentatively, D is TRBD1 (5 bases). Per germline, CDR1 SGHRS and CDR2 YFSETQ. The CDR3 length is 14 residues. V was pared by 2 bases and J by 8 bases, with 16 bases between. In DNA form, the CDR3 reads TGCGCCAGCAGCTTCGCAGGGCTCTCTAGGGGCTACACCTTC. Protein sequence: CASSFAGLSRGYTF.

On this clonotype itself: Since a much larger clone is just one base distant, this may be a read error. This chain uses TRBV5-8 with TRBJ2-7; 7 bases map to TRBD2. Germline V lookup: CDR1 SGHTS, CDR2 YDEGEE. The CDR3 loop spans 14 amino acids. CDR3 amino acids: CAGSSSSGGYEQYF. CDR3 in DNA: TGTGCCGGCAGCTCTTCTAGCGGAGGCTACGAGCAGTACTTC.

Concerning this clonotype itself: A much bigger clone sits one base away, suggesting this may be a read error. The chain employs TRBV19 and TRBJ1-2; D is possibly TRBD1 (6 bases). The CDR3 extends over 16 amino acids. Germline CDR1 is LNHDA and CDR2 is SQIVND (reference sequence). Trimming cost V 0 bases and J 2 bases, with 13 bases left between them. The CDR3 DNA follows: TGTGCCAGTAGTATAGATAGGGGGACACTGAACTATGGCTACACCTTC. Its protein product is CASSIDRGTLNYGYTF.

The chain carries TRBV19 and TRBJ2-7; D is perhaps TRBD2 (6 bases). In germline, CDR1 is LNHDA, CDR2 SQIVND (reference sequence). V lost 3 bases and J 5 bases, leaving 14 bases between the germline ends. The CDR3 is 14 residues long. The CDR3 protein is CASSIGGEENEQYF. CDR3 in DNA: TGTGCCAGTAGTATCGGAGGGGAGGAAAACGAGCAGTACTTC.

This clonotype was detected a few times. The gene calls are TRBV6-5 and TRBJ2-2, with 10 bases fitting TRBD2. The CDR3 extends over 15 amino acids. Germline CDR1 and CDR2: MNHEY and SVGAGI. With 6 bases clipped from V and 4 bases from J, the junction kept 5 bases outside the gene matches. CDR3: CASSAGTSATGELFF. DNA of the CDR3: TGTGCCAGCAGCGCAGGGACTAGCGCCACCGGGGAGCTGTTTTTT.

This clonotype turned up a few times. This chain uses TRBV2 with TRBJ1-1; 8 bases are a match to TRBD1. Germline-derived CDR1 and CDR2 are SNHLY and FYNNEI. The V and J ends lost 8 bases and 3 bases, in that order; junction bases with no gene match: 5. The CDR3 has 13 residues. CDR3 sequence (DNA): TGTGCCAGCGCGACAGGGGATGACACTGAAGCTTTCTTT. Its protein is CASATGDDTEAFF.

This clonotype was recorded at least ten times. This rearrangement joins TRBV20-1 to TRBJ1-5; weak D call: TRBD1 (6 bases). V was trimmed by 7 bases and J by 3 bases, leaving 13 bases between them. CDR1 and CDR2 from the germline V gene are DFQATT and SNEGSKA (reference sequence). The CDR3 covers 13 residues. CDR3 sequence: CSVSRDTNQPQHF. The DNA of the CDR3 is TGCAGTGTTAGCCGGGACACCAATCAGCCCCAGCATTTT.

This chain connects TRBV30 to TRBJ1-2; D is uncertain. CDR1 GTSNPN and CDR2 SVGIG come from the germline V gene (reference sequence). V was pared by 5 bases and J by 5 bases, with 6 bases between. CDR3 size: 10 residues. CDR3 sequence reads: CAWLGYGYTF. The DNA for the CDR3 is TGTGCCTGGCTCGGGTATGGCTACACCTTC.

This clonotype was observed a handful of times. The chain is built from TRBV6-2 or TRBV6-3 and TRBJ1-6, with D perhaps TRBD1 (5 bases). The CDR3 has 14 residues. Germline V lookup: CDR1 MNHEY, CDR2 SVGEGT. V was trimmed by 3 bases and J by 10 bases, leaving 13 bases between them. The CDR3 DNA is TGTGCCAGCAGTTATGTCCAAGGGGAGTCACCCCTCCACTTT. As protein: CASSYVQGESPLHF.

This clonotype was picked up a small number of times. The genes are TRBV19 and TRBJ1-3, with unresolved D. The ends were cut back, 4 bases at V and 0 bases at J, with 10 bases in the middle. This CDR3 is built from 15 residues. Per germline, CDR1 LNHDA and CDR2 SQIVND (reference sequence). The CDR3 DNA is TGTGCCAGTAGTAGACGGGGTTTCTCTGGAAACACCATATATTTT. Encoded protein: CASSRRGFSGNTIYF.

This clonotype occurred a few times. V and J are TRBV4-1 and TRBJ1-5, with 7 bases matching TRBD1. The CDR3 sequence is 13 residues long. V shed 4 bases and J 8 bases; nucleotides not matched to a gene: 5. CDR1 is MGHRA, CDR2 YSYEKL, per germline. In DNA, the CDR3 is TGCGCCAGCAGCCTTAAAGACAGGGAGCCCCAGCATTTT. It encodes CASSLKDREPQHF.

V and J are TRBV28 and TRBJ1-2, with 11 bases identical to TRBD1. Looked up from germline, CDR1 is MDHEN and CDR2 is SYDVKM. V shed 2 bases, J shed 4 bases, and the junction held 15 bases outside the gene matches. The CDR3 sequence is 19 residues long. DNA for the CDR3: TGTGCCAGCAGTTTAGCGATCGGGACAGGGGGGTGGGGTAGCTATGGCTACACCTTC. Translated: CASSLAIGTGGWGSYGYTF.

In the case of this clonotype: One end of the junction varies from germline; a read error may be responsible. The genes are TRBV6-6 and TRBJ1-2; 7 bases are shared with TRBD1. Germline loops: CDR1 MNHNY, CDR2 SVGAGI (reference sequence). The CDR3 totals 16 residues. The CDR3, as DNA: TGTGCCAGCAGTTTCCCGGACAGGACCGCTAACTATGGCTGCACCTTC. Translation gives CASSFPDRTANYGCTF.

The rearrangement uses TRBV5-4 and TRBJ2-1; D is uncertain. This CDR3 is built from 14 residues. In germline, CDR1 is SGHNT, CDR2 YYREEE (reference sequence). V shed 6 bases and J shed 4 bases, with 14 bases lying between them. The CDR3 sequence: CASKLGIDYNEQFF. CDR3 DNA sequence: TGTGCCAGCAAATTAGGGATAGATTACAATGAGCAGTTCTTC. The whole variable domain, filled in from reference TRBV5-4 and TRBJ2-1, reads ETGVTQSPTHLIKTRGQQVTLRCSSQSGHNTVSWYQQALGQGPQFIFQYYREEENGRGNFPPRFSGLQFPNYSSELNVNALELDDSALYLCASKLGIDYNEQFFGPGTRLTVL.

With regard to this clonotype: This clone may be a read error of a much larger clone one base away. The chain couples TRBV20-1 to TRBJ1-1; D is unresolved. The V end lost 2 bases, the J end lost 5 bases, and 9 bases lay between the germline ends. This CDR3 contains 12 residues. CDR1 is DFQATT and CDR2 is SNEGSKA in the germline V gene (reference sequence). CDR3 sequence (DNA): TGCAGTGCTAGAAGTGGTTTTACTGAAGCTTTCTTT. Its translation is CSARSGFTEAFF.